The clone carrying this T cell receptor beta chain was detected ten times or more. V was clipped by 1 base and J by 2 bases, with 8 bases between them. CDR3 size: 15 residues. Germline values: CDR1 SGHTA, CDR2 FQGNSA. After constant-region reverse-primer amplification, full-length variable regions underwent semi-nested PCR with Nested Universal Primer A. TCRdb recomputed calls from the 5' RACE reads with MiXCR, one row per CDR3 protein. The table includes tens of thousands of distinct CDR3 sequences, roughly 30% detected once. Specimen: tumor-infiltrating memory CD4+ T cells sorted from the breast tumor. Noted subset: memory CD4+ T cells, CD4+CD45RO+CD25-. This receptor was obtained from a female donor with breast cancer. The chain has TRBV7-2 and TRBJ2-2; no clear D. CDR3 nucleotide sequence: TGTGCCAGCAGCTTAGGGTTGACAAACACCGGGGAGCTGTTTTTT. It encodes CASSLGLTNTGELFF.